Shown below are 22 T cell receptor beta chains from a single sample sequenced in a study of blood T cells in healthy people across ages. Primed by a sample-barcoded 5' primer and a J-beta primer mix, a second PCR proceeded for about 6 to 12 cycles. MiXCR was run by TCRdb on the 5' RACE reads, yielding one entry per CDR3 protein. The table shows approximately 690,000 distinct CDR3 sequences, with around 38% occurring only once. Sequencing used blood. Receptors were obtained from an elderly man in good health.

The DNA for the CDR3 is TGTGCCAGCAGTTACAGGACCTACAATGAGCAGTTCTTC. It codes for CASSYRTYNEQFF. J is TRBJ2-1 and V is TRBV6-2 or TRBV6-3; D unresolved. Germline assignment: CDR1 MNHEY and CDR2 SVGEGT. Trimming shortened V by 2 bases and J by 2 bases, and 4 bases separated the two germline ends. This CDR3 has 13 amino acids.

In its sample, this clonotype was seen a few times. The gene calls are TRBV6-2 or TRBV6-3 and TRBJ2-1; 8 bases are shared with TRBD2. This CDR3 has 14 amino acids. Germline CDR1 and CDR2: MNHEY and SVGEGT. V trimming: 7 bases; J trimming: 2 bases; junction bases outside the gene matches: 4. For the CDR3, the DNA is TGTGCCAGCACCCAGGGACTAGCCTACAATGAGCAGTTCTTC. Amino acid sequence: CASTQGLAYNEQFF.

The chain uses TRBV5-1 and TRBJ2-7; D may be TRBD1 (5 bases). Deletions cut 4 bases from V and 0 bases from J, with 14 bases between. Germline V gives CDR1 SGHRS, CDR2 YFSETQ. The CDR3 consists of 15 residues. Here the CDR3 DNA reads TGCGCCAGCAGCACCGATCCAGACAGCTCCTACGAGCAGTACTTC. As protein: CASSTDPDSSYEQYF.

CDR3 bases: TGTGCCAGCAGGGCCTCGGGGCAAGCTTACGAGCAGTACTTC. This codes for CASRASGQAYEQYF. The rearrangement links TRBV6-5 to TRBJ2-7; D is tentatively TRBD1 or TRBD2 (5 bases each). Trimming cost V 6 bases and J 4 bases, with 16 bases left between them. Germline loops: CDR1 MNHEY, CDR2 SVGAGI. The CDR3 has 14 amino acids.

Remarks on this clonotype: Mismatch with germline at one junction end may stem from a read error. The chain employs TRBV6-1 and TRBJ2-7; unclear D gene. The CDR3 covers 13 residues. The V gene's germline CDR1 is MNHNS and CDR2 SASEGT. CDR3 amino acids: CASREVIVYEQYF. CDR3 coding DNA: TGTGCCAGCAGGGAAGTAATAGTCTACGAGCAGTACTTC.

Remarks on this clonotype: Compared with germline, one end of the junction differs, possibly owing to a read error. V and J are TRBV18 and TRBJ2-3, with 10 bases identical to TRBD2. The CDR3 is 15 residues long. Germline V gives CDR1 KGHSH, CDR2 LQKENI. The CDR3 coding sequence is TGTGTCAGCTCACGGAGGACTAGCGGCGCAGATACGCAGTATTTT. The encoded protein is CVSSRRTSGADTQYF.

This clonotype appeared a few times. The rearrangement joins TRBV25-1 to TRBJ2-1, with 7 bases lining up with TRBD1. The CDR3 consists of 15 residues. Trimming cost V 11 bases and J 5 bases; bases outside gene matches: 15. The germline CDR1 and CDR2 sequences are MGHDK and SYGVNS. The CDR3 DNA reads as TGTGCCTGTTCGAGTGGGCAGGGGGACCACAATGAGCAGTTCTTC. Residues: CACSSGQGDHNEQFF.

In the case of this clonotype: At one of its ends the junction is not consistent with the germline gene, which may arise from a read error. The CDR3 sequence is CAGRPTGSSYEQYF. The CDR3 nucleotides are TGTGCCGGCAGGCCTACAGGGAGCTCCTACGAGCAGTACTTC. This chain connects TRBV6-2 or TRBV6-3 to TRBJ2-7; weak D call: TRBD1 (6 bases). Looked up from germline, CDR1 is MNHEY and CDR2 is SVGEGT. This CDR3 comprises 14 residues.

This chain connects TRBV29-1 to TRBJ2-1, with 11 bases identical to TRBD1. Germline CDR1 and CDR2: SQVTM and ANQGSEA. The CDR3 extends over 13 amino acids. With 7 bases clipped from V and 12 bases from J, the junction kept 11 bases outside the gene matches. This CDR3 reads CSGTGTGGRVQFF. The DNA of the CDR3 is TGCAGCGGAACGGGGACAGGGGGTCGGGTGCAGTTCTTC.

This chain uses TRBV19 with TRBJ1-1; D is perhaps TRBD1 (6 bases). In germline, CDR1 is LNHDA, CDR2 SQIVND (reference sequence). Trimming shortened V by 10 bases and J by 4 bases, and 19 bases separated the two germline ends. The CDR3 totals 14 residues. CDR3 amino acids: CATSPQGFGTEAFF. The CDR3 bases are TGTGCCACCTCCCCACAGGGTTTCGGCACTGAAGCTTTCTTT.

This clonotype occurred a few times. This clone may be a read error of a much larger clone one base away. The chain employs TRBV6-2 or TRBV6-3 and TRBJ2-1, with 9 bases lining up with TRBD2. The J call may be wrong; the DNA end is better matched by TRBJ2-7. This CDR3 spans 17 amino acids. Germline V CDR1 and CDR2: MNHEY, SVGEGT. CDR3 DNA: TGTGCCAGCAGTTACTTGACTAGCGGATTCTCCTACAATGAGCAGTACTTC. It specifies CASSYLTSGFSYNEQYF.

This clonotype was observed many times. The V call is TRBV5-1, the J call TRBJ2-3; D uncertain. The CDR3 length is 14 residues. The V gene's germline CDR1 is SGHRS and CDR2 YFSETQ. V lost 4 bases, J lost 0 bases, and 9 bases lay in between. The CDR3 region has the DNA TGCGCCAGCAGCAGGGTTGGGAGCACAGATACGCAGTATTTT. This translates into CASSRVGSTDTQYF.

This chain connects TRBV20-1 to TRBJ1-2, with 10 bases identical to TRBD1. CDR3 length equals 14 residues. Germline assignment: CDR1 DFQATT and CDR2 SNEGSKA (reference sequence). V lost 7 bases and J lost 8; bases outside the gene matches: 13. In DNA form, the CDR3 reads TGCAGTGACTTCTCGGGACAGGGGTTGCGGGGCTACACCTTC. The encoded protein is CSDFSGQGLRGYTF.

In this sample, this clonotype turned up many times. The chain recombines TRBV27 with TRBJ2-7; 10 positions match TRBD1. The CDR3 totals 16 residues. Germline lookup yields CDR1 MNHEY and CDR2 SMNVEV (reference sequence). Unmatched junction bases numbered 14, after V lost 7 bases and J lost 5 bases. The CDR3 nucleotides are TGTGCCAGCACCCCGACAGGGGGCGTGATTTTAAACGAGCAGTACTTC. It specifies CASTPTGGVILNEQYF.

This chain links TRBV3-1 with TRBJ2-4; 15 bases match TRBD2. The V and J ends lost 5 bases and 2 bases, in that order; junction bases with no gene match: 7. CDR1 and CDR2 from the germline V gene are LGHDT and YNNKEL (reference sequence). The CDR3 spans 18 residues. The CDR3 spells CASSFGTSGGMSKNIQYF. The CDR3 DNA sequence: TGTGCCAGCAGCTTCGGGACTAGCGGGGGGATGTCCAAAAACATTCAGTACTTC.

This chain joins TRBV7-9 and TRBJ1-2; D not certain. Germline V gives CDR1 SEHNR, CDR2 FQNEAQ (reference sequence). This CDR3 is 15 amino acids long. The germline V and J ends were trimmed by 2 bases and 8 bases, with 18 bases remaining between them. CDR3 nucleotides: TGTGCCAGCAGCTTATATCAGCAGGCCGGAGGAGGCTACACCTTC. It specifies CASSLYQQAGGGYTF.

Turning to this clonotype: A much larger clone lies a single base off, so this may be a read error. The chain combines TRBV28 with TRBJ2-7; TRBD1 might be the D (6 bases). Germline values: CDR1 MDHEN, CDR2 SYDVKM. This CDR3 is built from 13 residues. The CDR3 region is CVSTWGQRYEQYF. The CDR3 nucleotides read TGTGTCAGCACATGGGGGCAGCGCTACGAGCAGTACTTC.

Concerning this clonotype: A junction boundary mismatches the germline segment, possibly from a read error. In nucleotides, the CDR3 is TGCGCCAGCAGCGCCTCCGGGACACGGGAGAACGCTGAAGCTTTCTTT. Protein sequence: CASSASGTRENAEAFF. The chain uses TRBV5-1 and TRBJ1-1; tentatively, D is TRBD1 (6 bases). Germline loops: CDR1 SGHRS, CDR2 YFSETQ. CDR3 size: 16 residues.

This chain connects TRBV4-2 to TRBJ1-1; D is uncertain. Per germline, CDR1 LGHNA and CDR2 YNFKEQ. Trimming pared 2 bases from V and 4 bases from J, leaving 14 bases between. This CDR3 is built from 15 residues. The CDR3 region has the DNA TGTGCCAGCAGCCAATCGACGGGCTATGGCACTGAAGCTTTCTTT. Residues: CASSQSTGYGTEAFF.

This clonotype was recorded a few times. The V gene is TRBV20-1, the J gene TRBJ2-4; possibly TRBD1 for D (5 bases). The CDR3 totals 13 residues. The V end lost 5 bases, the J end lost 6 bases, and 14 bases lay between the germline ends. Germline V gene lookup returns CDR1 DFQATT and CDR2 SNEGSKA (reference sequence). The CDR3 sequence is CSAEADSTNIQYF. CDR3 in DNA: TGCAGTGCTGAAGCAGACAGCACAAACATTCAGTACTTC.

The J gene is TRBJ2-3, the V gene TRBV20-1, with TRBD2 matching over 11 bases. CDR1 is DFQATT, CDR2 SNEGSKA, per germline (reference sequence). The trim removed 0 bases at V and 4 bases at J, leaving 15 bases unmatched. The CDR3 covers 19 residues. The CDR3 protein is CSARDVGLLAGGAADTQYF. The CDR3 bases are TGCAGTGCTAGAGATGTGGGGTTGCTAGCGGGGGGCGCAGCAGATACGCAGTATTTT.

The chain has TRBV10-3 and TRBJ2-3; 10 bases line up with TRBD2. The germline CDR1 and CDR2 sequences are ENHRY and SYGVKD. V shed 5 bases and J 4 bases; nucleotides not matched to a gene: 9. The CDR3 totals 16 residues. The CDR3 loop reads CAISSGGGASADTQYF. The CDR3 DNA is TGTGCCATCAGTAGCGGGGGGGGCGCTAGCGCAGATACGCAGTATTTT.